Here is one T cell receptor beta chain with its context. This entry is derived from a study of blood T cell repertoires in COVID-19. Study in general: Samples came from the United States, Italy and Spain, spanning acute and convalescent COVID-19. PBMCs, B-cell-depleted T cells, or T cells were the source of the cDNA or gDNA that made up the material.

Trimming removed 1 base at V and 6 bases at J, with 12 bases between. Germline CDR1 is LGHNA and CDR2 is YNFKEQ. The CDR3 totals 14 residues. The assay was immunoSEQ multiplex PCR, and TCRdb's table has in-frame clones only and misses some. The data contain around 84,000 clones, roughly 90% of them singletons. The V and J genes are TRBV4-2 and TRBJ1-1, with a tentative D call TRBD1 (6 bases). This clonotype was sampled from a man aged 50 or older with active COVID-19. Sequenced material: peripheral blood. CDR3 in DNA: TGTGCCAGCAGCCAAGTAAGGGGGTCTCCTGAAGCTTTCTTT. As protein: CASSQVRGSPEAFF.